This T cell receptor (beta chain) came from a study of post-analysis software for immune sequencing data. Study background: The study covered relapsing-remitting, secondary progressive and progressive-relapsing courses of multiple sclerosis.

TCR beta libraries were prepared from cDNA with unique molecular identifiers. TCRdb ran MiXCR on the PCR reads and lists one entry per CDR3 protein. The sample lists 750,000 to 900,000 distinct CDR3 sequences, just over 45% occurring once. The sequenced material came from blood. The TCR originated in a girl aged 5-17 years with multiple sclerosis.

The CDR3 DNA reads TGTGCCATCAGTGCCCGTGGACTAGCGGGAGGGAAAAATGAGCAGTACTTC. Protein product: CAISARGLAGGKNEQYF. The chain combines TRBV10-3 with TRBJ2-5; 15 bases fit TRBD2. In germline, CDR1 is ENHRY, CDR2 SYGVKD. Losses at the gene ends were 4 bases for V and 11 bases for J; bases not matched to a gene: 14. The length of the CDR3 is 17 residues.